What follows are 19 T cell receptor beta chains derived from one specimen sequenced in a study of blood T cells in healthy people across ages. Then a second PCR, running about 6 to 11 cycles, was carried out with a sample-barcoded 5' primer and a J-beta primer mix. TCRdb re-called the 5' RACE reads through MiXCR, storing one row per CDR3 protein. The sample contains about 1.7 million distinct CDR3 sequences, about 28% of which appear only once. Sequenced sample: blood. Every receptor here comes from a woman younger than 45 in good health.

This clonotype has more than one count but fewer than ten. The V call is TRBV12-3 or TRBV12-4, the J call TRBJ1-1, with 8 bases aligning to TRBD1. V lost 5 bases to trimming and J lost 10 bases; unmatched junction nucleotides: 6. The CDR3 is 12 residues long. The CDR3 here is CASSTTTGAAFF. Here the CDR3 DNA reads TGTGCCAGCAGTACCACGACAGGGGCAGCTTTCTTT.

The rearrangement joins TRBV3-1 to TRBJ2-5, with 7 bases lining up with TRBD2. This CDR3 is built from 15 residues. The ends lost 0 bases at V and 4 bases at J; junction bases unmatched: 5. Germline V gives CDR1 LGHDT, CDR2 YNNKEL (reference sequence). The CDR3 region has the DNA TGTGCCAGCAGCCAAGACGTGGGCGGGAGAGAGACCCAGTACTTC. Its translation: CASSQDVGGRETQYF.

The chain employs TRBV6-5 and TRBJ2-7; 8 bases match TRBD2. The CDR3 loop spans 15 amino acids. V lost 0 bases and J lost 2; bases outside the gene matches: 3. Germline CDR1 reads MNHEY; CDR2 reads SVGAGI. CDR3 in amino acids: CASSYSDSGAYEQYF. The CDR3 DNA follows: TGTGCCAGCAGTTACTCGGATAGCGGGGCCTACGAGCAGTACTTC.

With respect to this clonotype: This could be a read error, since a much larger clone is one nucleotide away. CDR3 amino acids: CSVERLAGQAYEQHF. In DNA, the CDR3 is TGCAGCGTTGAGAGGTTGGCCGGGCAGGCCTACGAGCAGCACTTC. The chain has TRBV29-1 and TRBJ2-7; D uncertain. Germline V gene lookup returns CDR1 SQVTM and CDR2 ANQGSEA. This CDR3 is 15 amino acids long.

Points on this clonotype: A much larger clone differs from this one at a single base, so this may be a read error. The rearrangement links TRBV27 to TRBJ2-5; D is uncertain. The J call may be in error: the DNA end matches TRBJ2-7 better. There are 14 residues in the CDR3. Germline V lookup: CDR1 MNHEY, CDR2 SMNVEV (reference sequence). The CDR3 DNA reads TGTGCCAGCAGTTTTCCCGGCGCCCGTTACGAGCAGTACTTC. This encodes CASSFPGARYEQYF.

Ten or more counts support this clonotype. The rearrangement uses TRBV9 and TRBJ1-2; no clear D. Germline V gives CDR1 SGDLS, CDR2 YYNGEE. The length of the CDR3 is 12 residues. Trimming took off 8 bases at V and 1 base at J, with 9 bases between the two ends. The CDR3 DNA is TGTGCCAGTTCCACGGTTAACTATGGCTACACCTTC. Translated, it gives CASSTVNYGYTF. The full variable domain, with the rest looked up from reference TRBV9 and TRBJ1-2, is DSGVTQTPKHLITATGQRVTLRCSPRSGDLSVYWYQQSLDQGLQFLIQYYNGEERAKGNILERFSAQQFPDLHSELNLSSLELGDSALYFCASSTVNYGYTFGSGTRLTVV.

The gene calls are TRBV20-1 and TRBJ1-4; 7 nucleotides align to TRBD1. With V trimmed by 3 bases and J by 8 bases, 3 bases remained unmatched. The CDR3 length is 12 residues. The germline gives CDR1 DFQATT, CDR2 SNEGSKA (reference sequence). The CDR3 coding sequence is TGCAGTGCTAGTACAGGGGACGAAAAACTGTTTTTT. It is translated as CSASTGDEKLFF.

Remarks on this clonotype: Sequence at one end of the junction differs from germline and may be a read error. The chain joins TRBV4-3 to TRBJ2-1; 7 nucleotides match TRBD2. The germline V gene encodes CDR1 LGHNA and CDR2 YSLEER. This CDR3 has 17 residues. The CDR3 nucleotides read TGCGCCAGCGGCCAAGAGCCCGGACTAGACCGCTACAATGAGCAGTTCTTC. Translated: CASGQEPGLDRYNEQFF.

This clonotype has more than one count but fewer than ten. This chain links TRBV12-3 or TRBV12-4 with TRBJ2-2; 15 bases map to TRBD2. Trimming took 5 bases from V and 5 from J; bases not matched to a gene: 6. The CDR3 sequence is 17 residues long. The CDR3 loop reads CASSTGTSGRLTGELFF. The CDR3 DNA sequence: TGTGCCAGCAGTACCGGGACTAGCGGGAGGCTAACCGGGGAGCTGTTTTTT.

The table lists this clonotype with a few counts. This rearrangement joins TRBV5-1 to TRBJ2-7, with D hard to call. The CDR3 has 14 amino acids. The germline V gene encodes CDR1 SGHRS and CDR2 YFSETQ. Trimming removed 4 bases at V and 4 bases at J, with 15 bases between. Here the CDR3 DNA reads TGCGCCAGCAGCCCTGGTGCCAGTTATTACGAGCAGTACTTC. Its protein product is CASSPGASYYEQYF.

At least ten counts were recorded for this clonotype. The gene calls are TRBV5-5 and TRBJ2-7; 16 bases map to TRBD2. The CDR3 is made up of 16 amino acids. Germline V gene sequence: CDR1 SGHKS, CDR2 YYEKEE (reference sequence). V gave up 1 base and J gave up 6 bases; unmatched junction bases: 4. DNA for the CDR3: TGTGCCAGCAGCTTGCCGGGACTAGCGGGGGGGAGCGAGCAGTACTTC. Protein: CASSLPGLAGGSEQYF.

This clonotype has a handful of counts. The gene calls are TRBV28 and TRBJ2-1, with 10 nucleotides matching TRBD1. Germline V gene data show CDR1 as MDHEN and CDR2 as SYDVKM. The V segment lost 1 base and the J segment 9 bases; nucleotides outside the gene matches: 6. The CDR3 consists of 15 residues. The CDR3 here is CASSLLGTGDPEQFF. DNA of the CDR3: TGTGCCAGCAGTTTATTAGGGACAGGGGACCCTGAGCAGTTCTTC.

The CDR3 sequence is CASSRASYNNEQFF. Here the CDR3 DNA reads TGTGCCAGCAGTCGGGCTAGCTATAATAATGAGCAGTTCTTC. This chain links TRBV6-2 or TRBV6-3 with TRBJ2-1; TRBD2 is a possible D gene (5 bases). The V and J ends lost 5 bases and 7 bases respectively, with 15 bases between them. The CDR3 is 14 amino acids. Germline CDR1 is MNHEY and CDR2 is SVGEGT.

The V gene is TRBV14, the J gene TRBJ1-2, with D perhaps matching TRBD1 (5 bases). The V gene's germline CDR1 is SGHDN and CDR2 FVKESK. The CDR3 is 13 amino acids. V lost 3 bases to trimming and J lost 4 bases, with 9 bases between them. The CDR3 bases are TGTGCCAGCAGCCACGACAGCGCCTATGGCTACACCTTC. Translating it yields CASSHDSAYGYTF.

The chain joins TRBV10-2 to TRBJ1-5; no definite D call. Trimming stripped 4 bases from V and 5 bases from J, with 9 bases between. Per germline, CDR1 WSHSY and CDR2 SAAADI. The CDR3 length is 13 residues. CDR3 loop: CASSVGLDQPQHF. In nucleotides, the CDR3 is TGCGCCAGCAGTGTTGGGCTAGATCAGCCCCAGCATTTT.

This clonotype came up a few times. This rearrangement joins TRBV7-2 to TRBJ1-2; TRBD1 matches 10 bases. With 4 bases clipped from V and 4 bases from J, the junction kept 9 bases outside the gene matches. CDR1 and CDR2 from the germline V gene are SGHTA and FQGNSA. This CDR3 comprises 16 residues. CDR3 sequence (DNA): TGTGCCAGCAGCTCACCGGGACAGGGGATCGGCTATGGCTACACCTTC. Amino acids: CASSSPGQGIGYGYTF.

Comment on this clonotype: The junction departs from germline at one end; a sequencing error may be responsible. The chain carries TRBV5-1 and TRBJ2-1; 7 nucleotides line up with TRBD2. The germline V gene has CDR1 SGHRS and CDR2 YFSETQ. The CDR3 has 17 amino acids. CDR3 sequence: CASSSHGGDYSYNERFF. CDR3 DNA sequence: TGCGCCAGCAGCTCTCACGGCGGGGACTACTCCTACAATGAGCGGTTCTTC.

The CDR3 region is CSVALTGGNTEAFF. The CDR3, as DNA: TGCAGCGTTGCGCTGACAGGGGGGAACACTGAAGCTTTCTTT. The chain employs TRBV29-1 and TRBJ1-1; 9 nucleotides line up with TRBD1. Germline CDR1 and CDR2: SQVTM and ANQGSEA. CDR3 length equals 14 residues. V gave up 4 bases and J gave up 1 base; unmatched junction bases: 4.

This clonotype was counted between two and nine times. The CDR3 DNA sequence: TGTGCCAGCAGCCCCGTTGATGGCGGGGTAGGAGTAGATACGCAGTATTTT. Translated, it gives CASSPVDGGVGVDTQYF. The chain employs TRBV6-1 and TRBJ2-3; tentatively, D is TRBD2 (6 bases). Trimming pared 6 bases from V and 5 bases from J, leaving 24 bases between. The CDR3 consists of 17 residues. Germline CDR1 is MNHNS and CDR2 is SASEGT.